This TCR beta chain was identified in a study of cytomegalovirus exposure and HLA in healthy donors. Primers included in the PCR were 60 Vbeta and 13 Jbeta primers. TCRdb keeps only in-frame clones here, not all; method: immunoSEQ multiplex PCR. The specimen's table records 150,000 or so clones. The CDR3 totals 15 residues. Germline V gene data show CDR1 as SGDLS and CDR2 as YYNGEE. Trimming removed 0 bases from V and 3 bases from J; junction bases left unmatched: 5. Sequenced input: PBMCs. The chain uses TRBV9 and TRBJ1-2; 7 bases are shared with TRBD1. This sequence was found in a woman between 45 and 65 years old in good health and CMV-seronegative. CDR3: CASSVGQGIDYGYTF. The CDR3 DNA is TGTGCCAGCAGCGTAGGACAGGGAATTGACTATGGCTACACCTTC.